The present entry profiles one T cell receptor beta chain with its context. The entry originates in a study of PD-1 and CTLA-4 blockade in melanoma. The V gene end was trimmed by 5 bases and the J gene end by 4 bases; junction bases not matched to a gene: 9. The germline V gene has CDR1 MNHEY and CDR2 SMNVEV (reference sequence). CDR3 length: 15 residues. The repertoire was sequenced with immunoSEQ multiplex PCR; TCRdb's copy has only in-frame clones and lacks some. Among under 20,000 clones, 70% were seen once, and the ten largest hold 13% to 15%. The specimen comprised CD8+ T cells from peripheral blood, sampled from a patient given anti-PD-1 treatment. The source is a human donor with melanoma. V and J are TRBV27 and TRBJ2-3; 7 bases line up with TRBD2. Written as DNA, the CDR3 is TGTGCCAGCAGTGCTCCTAGCGGAGGGGCAGATACGCAGTATTTT. It yields the protein CASSAPSGGADTQYF.